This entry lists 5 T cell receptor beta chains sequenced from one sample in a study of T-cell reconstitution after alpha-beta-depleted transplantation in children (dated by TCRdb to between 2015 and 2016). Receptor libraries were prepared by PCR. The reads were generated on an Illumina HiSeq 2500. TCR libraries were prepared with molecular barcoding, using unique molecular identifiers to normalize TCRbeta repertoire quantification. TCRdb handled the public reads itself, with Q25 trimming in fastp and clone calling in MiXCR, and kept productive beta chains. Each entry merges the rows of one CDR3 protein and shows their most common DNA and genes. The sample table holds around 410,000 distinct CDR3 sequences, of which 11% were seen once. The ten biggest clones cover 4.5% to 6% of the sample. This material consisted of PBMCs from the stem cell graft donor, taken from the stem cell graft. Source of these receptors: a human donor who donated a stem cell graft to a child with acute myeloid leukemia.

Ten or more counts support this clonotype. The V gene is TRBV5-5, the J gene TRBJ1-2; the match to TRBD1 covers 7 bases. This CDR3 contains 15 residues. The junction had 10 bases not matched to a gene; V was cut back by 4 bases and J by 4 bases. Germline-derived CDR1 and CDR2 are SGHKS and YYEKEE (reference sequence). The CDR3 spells CASSPQNRGVYGYTF. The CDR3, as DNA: TGTGCCAGCAGCCCGCAGAACAGGGGCGTCTATGGCTACACCTTC.

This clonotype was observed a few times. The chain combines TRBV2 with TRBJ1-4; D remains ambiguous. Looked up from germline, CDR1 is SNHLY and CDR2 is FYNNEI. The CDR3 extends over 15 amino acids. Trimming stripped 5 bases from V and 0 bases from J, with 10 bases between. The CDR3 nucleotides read TGTGCCAGCAGTCCCTCGGGTGCAACTAATGAAAAACTGTTTTTT. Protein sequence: CASSPSGATNEKLFF.

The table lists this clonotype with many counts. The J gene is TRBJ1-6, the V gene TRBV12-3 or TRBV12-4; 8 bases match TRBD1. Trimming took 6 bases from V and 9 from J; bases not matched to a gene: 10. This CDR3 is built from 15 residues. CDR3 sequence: CASSPGGTGGSPLHF. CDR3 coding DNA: TGTGCCAGCAGCCCCGGAGGGACAGGAGGTTCACCCCTCCACTTT.

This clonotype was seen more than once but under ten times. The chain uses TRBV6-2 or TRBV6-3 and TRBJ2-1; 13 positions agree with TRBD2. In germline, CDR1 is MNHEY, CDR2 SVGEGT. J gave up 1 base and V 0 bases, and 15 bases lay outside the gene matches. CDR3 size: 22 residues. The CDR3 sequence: CASSYSRVGDSTSGRSYNEQFF. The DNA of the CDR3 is TGTGCCAGCAGTTACTCGAGGGTGGGAGACTCGACTAGCGGGAGGTCCTACAATGAGCAGTTCTTC.

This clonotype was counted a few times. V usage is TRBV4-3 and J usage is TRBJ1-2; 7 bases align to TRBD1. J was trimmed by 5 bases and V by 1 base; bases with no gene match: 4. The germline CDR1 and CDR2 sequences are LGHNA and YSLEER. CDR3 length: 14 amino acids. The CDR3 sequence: CASSQATGVYGYTF. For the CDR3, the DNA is TGCGCCAGCAGCCAAGCAACAGGGGTATATGGCTACACCTTC.